This TCR beta chain was identified in a study of graft-versus-host responses after intestinal transplantation. As for the study in general: Recipients obtained multivisceral, liver-intestinal, or isolated intestinal transplants. Every recipient underwent anti-thymocyte globulin induction, then tacrolimus and steroids for three to four years. Notes on the study in general: Recipient bone marrow held GvH clones, some seen earlier in ileum or blood.

TCRdb's copy holds only in-frame clones and misses some; the assay was immunoSEQ multiplex PCR. The repertoire holds roughly 89,000 clones, with 91% as singletons. This clone has only a few counts. Antigen specificity is unknown. Germline V gives CDR1 SGHDT, CDR2 YYEEEE. The CDR3 extends over 13 amino acids. Trimming stripped 4 bases from V and 4 bases from J, with 12 bases between. This chain connects TRBV5-6 to TRBJ2-7; possibly TRBD1 for D (6 bases). The source material was unstimulated CD4+ T cells sorted from spleen or lymph node cells, sampled before intestinal transplant. The TCR originated in a human donor who received an intestinal transplant. CDR3 loop: CASSPGTPYEQYF. The DNA for the CDR3 is TGTGCCAGCAGCCCGGGGACACCGTACGAGCAGTACTTC.